This T cell receptor (beta chain) was sequenced in a study of T cells after yellow fever vaccination (dated by TCRdb to about 2019). With regard to the full study: The SMART-Seq v4 Ultra Low Input RNA kit was used to prepare libraries from fractions with low cell numbers. Blood samples were taken at several timepoints before and after primary and secondary immunization, and bulk PBMC replicates and cell subsets were isolated. Two healthy male donors made up the cohort, one aged 18 to 29 years and the other aged 30 to 40 years. To track T-cell clones before and after primary and booster YFV17D yellow fever vaccination, bulk TCR alpha and beta repertoires were sequenced longitudinally. Results the study describes overall, beyond this receptor: After the booster, most of the clones that had expanded following primary vaccination were detected again (approximately 96% of CD4 and roughly 90% of CD8), which suggests that memory was broadly maintained. Computational filtering was needed because FACS-sorted repertoires could contain abundant contaminating clonotypes from the bulk population. A small share of clonotypes was detected in both CD4 and CD8 compartments, with the overlap likely arising from convergent recombination. Because the study included only a couple of donors, the extent to which the findings can be generalized is limited. Compared with the primary T-cell response, the secondary T-cell response was weaker but faster, peaking on day 5 rather than day 15.

Taken with the paper, the label for treatment or condition translates to: live attenuated yellow fever vaccine strain. PBMCs were isolated from peripheral blood using a standard Ficoll-Paque protocol. CD4 and CD8 T-cell fractions were isolated with Dynabeads CD4 and CD8 positive selection kits. TriZol was used to extract RNA from bulk PBMCs, CD4 and CD8 fractions, and dextramer-positive and dextramer-negative fractions. This clonotype has just a few counts. No cognate antigen has been identified for it. Per-base quality was not reported, and no clone a single base away is much larger than it. The sequencer listed for this sample is Illumina NovaSeq 6000. TCR cDNA was synthesized by 5'RACE template switching, through which a universal primer site and unique molecular identifiers were introduced. cDNA synthesis was primed from both the TCR alpha and TCR beta constant segments. Library amplification involved two PCR steps, and the second step added sample barcodes and sequencing adapters. Sequencing of libraries was performed on Illumina HiSeq 2500 (2x100 bp) or NovaSeq (2x150 bp). From the authors' description of their analysis: Reads were demultiplexed and collapsed into UMI consensus sequences with MIGEC, and V(D)J alignment was performed with MiXCR. Clonotypes responding to the vaccine were identified with edgeR on replicate PBMC samples, with the criteria of FDR below 0.01 and a log2 fold change above 5 up to day 15. Each bulk clonotype received a CD4 or CD8 identity based on whether the sequenced CD4 or CD8 repertoire contained that clonotype at higher abundance. The public sequencing data were trimmed at Q25 with fastp and processed into clonotypes with MiXCR by TCRdb, which kept only in-frame beta chains. Each entry is one CDR3 protein sequence, shown with its most common DNA and genes. Here the V and J calls rest on TCRdb's processing, not on the authors' analysis. The sample table holds more than 300,000 distinct CDR3 sequences, of which over 8.5% were seen once. 3% to 3.5% of the sample rests with the top ten.

Source: CD4+ T cells sorted from PBMCs, taken 45 days after the yellow fever booster vaccination. The receptor comes from a man in his late teens or twenties who received the YFV17D yellow fever vaccine.

The nucleotide sequence reads TGCGCCAGCAGGCCGGGACAGGCAAATGAGCAGTTCTTC. This encodes CASRPGQANEQFF. Recombination connected TRBV5-1 to TRBJ2-1, with 8 central nucleotides matching TRBD1. V has 5 bases trimmed and J has 7 bases trimmed; junction bases matching no gene number 5. Counted from cysteine to phenylalanine, this CDR3 has 13 amino acids. Of the read, only the CDR3 DNA is kept; its 39 bases are in frame from base 1. CDR1 and CDR2 (SGHRS, YFSETQ) derive from the germline V gene.